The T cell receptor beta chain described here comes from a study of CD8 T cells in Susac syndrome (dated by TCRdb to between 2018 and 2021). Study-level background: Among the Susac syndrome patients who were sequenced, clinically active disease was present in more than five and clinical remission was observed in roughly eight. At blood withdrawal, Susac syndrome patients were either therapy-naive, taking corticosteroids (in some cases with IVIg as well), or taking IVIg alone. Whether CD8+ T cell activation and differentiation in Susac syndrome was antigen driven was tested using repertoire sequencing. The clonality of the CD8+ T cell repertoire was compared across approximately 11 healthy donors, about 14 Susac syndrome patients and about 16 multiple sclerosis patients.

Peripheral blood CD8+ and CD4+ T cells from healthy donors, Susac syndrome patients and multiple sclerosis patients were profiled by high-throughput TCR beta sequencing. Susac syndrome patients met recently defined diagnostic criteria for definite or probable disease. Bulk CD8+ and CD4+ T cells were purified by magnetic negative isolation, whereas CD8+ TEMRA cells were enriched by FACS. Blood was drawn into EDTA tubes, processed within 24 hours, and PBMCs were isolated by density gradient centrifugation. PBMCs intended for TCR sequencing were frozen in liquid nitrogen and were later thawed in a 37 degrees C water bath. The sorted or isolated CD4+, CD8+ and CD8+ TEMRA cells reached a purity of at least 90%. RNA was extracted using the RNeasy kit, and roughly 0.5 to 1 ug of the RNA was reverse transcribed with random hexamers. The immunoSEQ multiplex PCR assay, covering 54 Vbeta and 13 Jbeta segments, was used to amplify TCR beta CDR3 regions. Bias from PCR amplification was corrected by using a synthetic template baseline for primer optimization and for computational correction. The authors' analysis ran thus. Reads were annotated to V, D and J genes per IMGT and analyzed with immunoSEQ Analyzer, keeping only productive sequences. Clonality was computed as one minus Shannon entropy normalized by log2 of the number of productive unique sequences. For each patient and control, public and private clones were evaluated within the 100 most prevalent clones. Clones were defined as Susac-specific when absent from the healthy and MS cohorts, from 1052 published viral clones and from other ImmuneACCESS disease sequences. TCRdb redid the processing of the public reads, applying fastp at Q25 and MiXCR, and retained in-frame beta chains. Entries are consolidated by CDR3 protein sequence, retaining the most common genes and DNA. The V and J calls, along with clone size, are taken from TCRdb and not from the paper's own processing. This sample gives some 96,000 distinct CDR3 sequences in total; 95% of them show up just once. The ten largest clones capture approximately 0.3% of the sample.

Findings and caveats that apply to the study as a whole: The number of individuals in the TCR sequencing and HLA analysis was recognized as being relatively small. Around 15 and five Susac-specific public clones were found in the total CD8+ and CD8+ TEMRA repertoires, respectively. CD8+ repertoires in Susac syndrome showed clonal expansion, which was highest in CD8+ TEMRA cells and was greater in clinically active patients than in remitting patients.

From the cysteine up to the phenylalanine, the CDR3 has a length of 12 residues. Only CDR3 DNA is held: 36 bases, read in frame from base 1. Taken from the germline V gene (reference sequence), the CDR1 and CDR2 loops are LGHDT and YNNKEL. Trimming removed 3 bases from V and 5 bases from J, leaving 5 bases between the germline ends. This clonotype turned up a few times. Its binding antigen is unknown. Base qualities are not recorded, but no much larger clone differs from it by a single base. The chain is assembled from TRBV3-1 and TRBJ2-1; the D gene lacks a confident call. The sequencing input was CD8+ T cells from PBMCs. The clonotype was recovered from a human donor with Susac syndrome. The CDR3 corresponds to CASSHLDNEQFF. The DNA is TGTGCCAGCAGCCATCTAGACAATGAGCAGTTCTTC.